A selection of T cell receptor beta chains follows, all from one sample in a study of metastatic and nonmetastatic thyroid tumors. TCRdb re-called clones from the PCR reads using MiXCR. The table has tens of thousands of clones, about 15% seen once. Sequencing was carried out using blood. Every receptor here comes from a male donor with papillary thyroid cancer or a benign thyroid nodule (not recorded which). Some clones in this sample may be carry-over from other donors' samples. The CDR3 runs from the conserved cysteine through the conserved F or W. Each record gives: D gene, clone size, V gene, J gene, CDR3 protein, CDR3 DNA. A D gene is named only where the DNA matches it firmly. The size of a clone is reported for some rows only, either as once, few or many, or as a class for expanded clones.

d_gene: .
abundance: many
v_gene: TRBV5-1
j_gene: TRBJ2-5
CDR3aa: CASSLYPGSETQYF
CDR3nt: TGCGCCAGCAGCTTGTATCCGGGGTCAGAGACCCAGTACTTC

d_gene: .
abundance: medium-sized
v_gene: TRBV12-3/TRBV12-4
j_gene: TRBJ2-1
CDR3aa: CASSPGGYNEQFF
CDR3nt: TGTGCCAGCAGTCCGGGTGGGTACAATGAGCAGTTCTTC

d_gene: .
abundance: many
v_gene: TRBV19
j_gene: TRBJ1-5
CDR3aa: CASSLTGWGNQPQHF
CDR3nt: TGTGCCAGTAGCCTAACAGGGTGGGGCAATCAGCCCCAGCATTTT

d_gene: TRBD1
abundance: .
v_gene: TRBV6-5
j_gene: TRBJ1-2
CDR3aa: CASSYSKPGQGVDTF
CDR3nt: TGTGCCAGCAGTTACAGTAAGCCGGGACAGGGAGTAGACACCTTC

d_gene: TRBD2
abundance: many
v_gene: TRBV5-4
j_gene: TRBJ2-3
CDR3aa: CASSSQLAGGEDTQYF
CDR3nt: TGTGCCAGCAGCTCACAACTAGCGGGAGGGGAGGATACGCAGTATTTT

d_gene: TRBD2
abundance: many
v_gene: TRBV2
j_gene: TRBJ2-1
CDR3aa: CATLAPSGGNEQFF
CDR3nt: TGTGCCACCCTAGCTCCCTCGGGGGGCAATGAGCAGTTCTTC

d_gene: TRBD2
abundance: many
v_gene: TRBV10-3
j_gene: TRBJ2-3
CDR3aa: CAIRETSGTPTDTQYF
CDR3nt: TGTGCCATCAGAGAAACTAGCGGGACCCCCACAGATACGCAGTATTTT

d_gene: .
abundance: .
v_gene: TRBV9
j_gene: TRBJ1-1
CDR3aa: CVSSVRLGDEAFF
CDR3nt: TGTGTCAGCAGCGTAAGGTTAGGAGATGAAGCTTTCTTT

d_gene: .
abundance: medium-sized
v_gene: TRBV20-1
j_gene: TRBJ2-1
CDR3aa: CSARDQTGSSYNEQFF
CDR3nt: TGCAGTGCTAGAGATCAGACCGGTAGCTCCTACAATGAGCAGTTCTTC

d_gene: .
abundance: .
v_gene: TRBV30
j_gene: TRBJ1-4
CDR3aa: CAWSGGRVVGNEKLFF
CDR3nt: TGTGCCTGGAGCGGGGGGAGGGTGGTAGGTAATGAAAAACTGTTTTTT

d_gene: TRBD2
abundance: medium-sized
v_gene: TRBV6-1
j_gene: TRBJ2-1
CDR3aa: CASLPGLLYNEQFF
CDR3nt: TGTGCCAGCCTGCCGGGACTACTCTACAATGAGCAGTTCTTC

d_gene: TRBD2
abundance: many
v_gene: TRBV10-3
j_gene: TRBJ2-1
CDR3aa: CAISGRLAESGEQFF
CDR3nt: TGTGCCATCAGTGGCCGACTAGCGGAGTCAGGGGAGCAGTTCTTC

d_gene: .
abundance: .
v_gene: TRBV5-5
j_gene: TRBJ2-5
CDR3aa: CASSLDRVNQETQYF
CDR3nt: TGTGCCAGCAGCTTGGACAGGGTGAATCAAGAGACCCAGTACTTC

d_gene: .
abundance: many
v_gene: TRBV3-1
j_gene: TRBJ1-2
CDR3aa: CASSPPTYREANYGYTF
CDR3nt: TGTGCCAGCAGCCCTCCGACCTACAGGGAAGCTAACTATGGCTACACCTTC

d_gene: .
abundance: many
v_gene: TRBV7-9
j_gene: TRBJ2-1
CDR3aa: CASSLGWGQGHEQFF
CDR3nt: TGTGCCAGCAGCTTAGGTTGGGGGCAGGGACATGAGCAGTTCTTC

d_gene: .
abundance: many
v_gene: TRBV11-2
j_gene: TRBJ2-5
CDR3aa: CASRPGGGGTQYF
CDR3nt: TGTGCCAGCCGTCCAGGGGGAGGAGGGACCCAGTACTTC

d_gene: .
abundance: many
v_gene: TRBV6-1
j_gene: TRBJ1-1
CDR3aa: CAGSREQYVNTEAFF
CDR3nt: TGTGCCGGCAGTCGGGAACAGTACGTGAACACTGAGGCTTTCTTT

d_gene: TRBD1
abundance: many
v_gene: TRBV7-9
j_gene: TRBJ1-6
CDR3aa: CASGQDNSPLHF
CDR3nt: TGTGCCAGCGGACAGGATAATTCACCCCTCCACTTT

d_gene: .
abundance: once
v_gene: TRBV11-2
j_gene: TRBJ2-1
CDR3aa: CASSLGRNNEQFF
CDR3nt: TGTGCCAGCAGCTTAGGTAGAAACAATGAGCAGTTCTTC

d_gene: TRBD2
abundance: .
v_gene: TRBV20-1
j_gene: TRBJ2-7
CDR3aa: CSAPRTSGRGHLEYEQYF
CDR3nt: TGCAGTGCTCCCCGGACTAGCGGGAGGGGACACCTAGAATACGAGCAGTACTTC

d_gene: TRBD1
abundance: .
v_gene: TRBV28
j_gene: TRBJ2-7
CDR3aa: CASRVWTGSYEQYF
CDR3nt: TGTGCCAGCAGGGTGTGGACAGGGAGCTACGAGCAGTACTTC

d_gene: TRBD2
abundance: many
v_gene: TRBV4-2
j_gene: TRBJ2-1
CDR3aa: CASSPKSLAGENEQFF
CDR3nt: TGTGCCAGCAGCCCGAAGTCACTAGCGGGAGAGAATGAGCAGTTCTTC

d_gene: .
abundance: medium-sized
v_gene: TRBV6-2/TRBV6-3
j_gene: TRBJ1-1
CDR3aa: CASSYSKRWDTEAFF
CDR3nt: TGTGCCAGCAGTTACTCGAAGAGATGGGACACTGAAGCTTTCTTT

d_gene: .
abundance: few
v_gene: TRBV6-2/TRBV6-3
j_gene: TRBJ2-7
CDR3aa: CASQLDNSYEQYF
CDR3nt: TGTGCCAGTCAACTGGACAACTCCTACGAGCAGTACTTC

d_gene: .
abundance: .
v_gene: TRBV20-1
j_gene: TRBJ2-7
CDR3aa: CSATGLNEQYF
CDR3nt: TGCAGTGCTACGGGACTGAACGAGCAGTACTTC

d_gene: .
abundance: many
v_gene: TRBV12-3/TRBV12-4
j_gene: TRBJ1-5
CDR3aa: CASSSRGSRGPRPQHF
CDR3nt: TGTGCCAGCAGTTCAAGGGGGTCGCGGGGTCCTCGGCCCCAGCATTTT

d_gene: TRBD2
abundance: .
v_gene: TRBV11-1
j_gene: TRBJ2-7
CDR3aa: CASSTLAVGISYEQYF
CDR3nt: TGTGCCAGCAGCACCCTAGCGGTAGGTATCTCCTACGAGCAGTACTTC

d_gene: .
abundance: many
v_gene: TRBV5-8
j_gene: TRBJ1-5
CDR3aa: CASSFPGHLYQPQHF
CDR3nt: TGTGCCAGCAGCTTCCCGGGACACTTATATCAGCCCCAGCATTTT

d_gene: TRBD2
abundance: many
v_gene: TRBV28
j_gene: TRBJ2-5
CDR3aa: CASIVAGSTGETQYF
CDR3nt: TGTGCCAGCATCGTAGCGGGGTCGACAGGAGAGACCCAGTACTTC

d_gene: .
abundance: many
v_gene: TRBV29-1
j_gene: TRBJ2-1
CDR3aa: CSVEESPYNEQFF
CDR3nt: TGCAGCGTTGAAGAGAGTCCATACAATGAGCAGTTCTTC

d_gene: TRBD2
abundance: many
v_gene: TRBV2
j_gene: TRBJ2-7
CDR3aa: CASRGVSTVFYEQYF
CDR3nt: TGTGCCAGCCGGGGGGTAAGCACAGTCTTTTACGAGCAGTACTTC

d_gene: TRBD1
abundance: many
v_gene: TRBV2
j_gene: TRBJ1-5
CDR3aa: CASSDNRGRVQPQHF
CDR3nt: TGTGCCAGCAGTGATAATAGGGGGCGCGTTCAGCCCCAGCATTTT

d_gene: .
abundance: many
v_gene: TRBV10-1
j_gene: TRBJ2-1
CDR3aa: CASSEPPRRRNEQFF
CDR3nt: TGCGCCAGCAGTGAACCCCCCCGTCGTCGGAATGAGCAGTTCTTC

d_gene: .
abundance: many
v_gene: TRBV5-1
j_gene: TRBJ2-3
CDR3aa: CASSHRTDTQYF
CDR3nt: TGCGCCAGCAGTCACCGCACAGATACGCAGTATTTT

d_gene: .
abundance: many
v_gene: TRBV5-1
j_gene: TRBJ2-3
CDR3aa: CASSQTTDTQYF
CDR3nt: TGCGCCAGCAGCCAGACCACAGATACGCAGTATTTT

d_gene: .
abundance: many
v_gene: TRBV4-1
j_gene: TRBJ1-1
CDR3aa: CASSQTTNWLNTEAFF
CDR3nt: TGCGCCAGCAGCCAAACGACCAATTGGCTGAACACTGAAGCTTTCTTT

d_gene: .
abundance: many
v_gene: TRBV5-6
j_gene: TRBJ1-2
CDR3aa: CASSLSGGERGYTF
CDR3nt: TGTGCCAGCAGCTTGTCCGGGGGCGAACGTGGCTACACCTTC

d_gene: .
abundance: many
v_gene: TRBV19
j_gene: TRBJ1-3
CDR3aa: CASSPQLSSGNTIYF
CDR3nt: TGTGCCAGTAGTCCCCAGTTATCATCTGGAAACACCATATATTTT

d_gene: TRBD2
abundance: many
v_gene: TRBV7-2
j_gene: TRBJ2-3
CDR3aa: CASSATGTSGTDTQYF
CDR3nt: TGTGCCAGCAGCGCGACCGGGACTAGCGGCACAGATACGCAGTATTTT

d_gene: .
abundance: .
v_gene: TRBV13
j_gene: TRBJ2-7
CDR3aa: CASSLDLDEQYF
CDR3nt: TGTGCCAGCAGCTTAGATCTCGACGAGCAGTACTTC